This paragraph reports one T cell receptor (beta chain). The data derive from a study of blood T cell repertoires in COVID-19. In the study overall: Samples representing acute and convalescent COVID-19 were sourced from the United States, Italy and Spain. From T cells, B-cell-depleted T cells, or PBMCs came the material, which was cDNA or gDNA.

Sequencing used immunoSEQ multiplex PCR; TCRdb keeps in-frame clones, though not all of them. The profile covers about 88,000 clones, with around 91% appearing a single time and over 6.5% taken by the ten largest. V was cut by 4 bases and J by 5 bases, with 9 bases left in between. This CDR3 has 12 residues. Germline CDR1 reads SGHVS; CDR2 reads FQNEAQ. Seattle patient enrollment occurred during active infection, with longitudinal follow-up thereafter. J is TRBJ2-7 and V is TRBV7-8, with D hard to call. The TCR originated in a man aged 18-30 years with COVID-19, enrolled during active disease. The sequenced sample consisted of peripheral blood. This chain's CDR3 is CASSSQIHEQYF. The DNA of the CDR3 is TGTGCCAGCAGCTCACAGATTCACGAGCAGTACTTC.